Below, 22 T cell receptor beta chains from the same sample are listed, as sequenced in a study of cytomegalovirus exposure and HLA in healthy donors. 60 Vbeta and 13 Jbeta primers were used in PCR. This table comes from immunoSEQ multiplex PCR, and its TCRdb copy is limited to in-frame clones, with some not included. Of roughly 170,000 clones listed, more than 65% are singletons. Sequences were obtained from PBMCs. The source is a girl aged 2 to 9 in good health and CMV-seropositive.

V usage is TRBV4-2 and J usage is TRBJ1-2; 8 nucleotides agree with TRBD1. The CDR3 runs 14 residues. Trimming took 3 bases from V and 4 from J; bases not matched to a gene: 4. Germline loops: CDR1 LGHNA, CDR2 YNFKEQ. Here the CDR3 DNA reads TGTGCCAGCAGCCAGGACAGGGAAGGCTATGGCTACACCTTC. It encodes CASSQDREGYGYTF.

This chain connects TRBV9 to TRBJ1-6, with 8 bases aligning to TRBD1. Germline values: CDR1 SGDLS, CDR2 YYNGEE. The V segment lost 0 bases and the J segment 6 bases; nucleotides outside the gene matches: 5. This CDR3 region has 16 residues. The CDR3 coding sequence is TGTGCCAGCAGCGTAGGACAGGGGACAATTAATTCACCCCTCCACTTT. Its translation: CASSVGQGTINSPLHF.

V usage is TRBV30 and J usage is TRBJ1-2, with 12 positions matching TRBD1. After removal of 3 bases from V and 8 bases from J, the junction contained 10 bases not matched to a gene. This CDR3 contains 15 residues. Germline CDR1 reads GTSNPN; CDR2 reads SVGIG (reference sequence). The CDR3 DNA reads TGTGCCTGGAGGCGGGGGGACAGGGGGCGCTGGGGCTACACCTTC. Protein: CAWRRGDRGRWGYTF. Supplemented by reference TRBV30 and TRBJ1-2, the full variable domain reads SQTIHQWPATLVQPVGSPLSLECTVEGTSNPNLYWYRQAAGRGLQLLFYSVGIGQISSEVPQNLSASRPQDRQFILSSKKLLLSDSGFYLCAWRRGDRGRWGYTFGSGTRLTVV.

The chain carries TRBV29-1 and TRBJ2-3, with a weak D call TRBD1 (5 bases). The CDR3 runs 14 residues. Germline loops: CDR1 SQVTM, CDR2 ANQGSEA. V lost 3 bases and J lost 2, with 12 bases in between. The CDR3 region has the DNA TGCAGCGTTGATATCGACAGAAACACAGATACGCAGTATTTT. Protein sequence: CSVDIDRNTDTQYF.

There are a few counts of this clone. This chain joins TRBV20-1 and TRBJ2-7, with a possible D match to TRBD2 (5 bases). Looked up from germline, CDR1 is DFQATT and CDR2 is SNEGSKA (reference sequence). The CDR3 totals 11 residues. For the CDR3, the DNA is TGCAGCGCCAGGACTGTCCACGAGCAGTACTTC. This encodes CSARTVHEQYF.

This chain's CDR3 is CASSLDRGDSHQYF. CDR3 bases: TGTGCCAGCAGCCTGGACAGGGGGGACAGTCACCAGTACTTC. The chain uses TRBV7-3 and TRBJ2-7; the match to TRBD1 covers 10 bases. CDR3 size: 14 residues. With V trimmed by 5 bases and J by 10 bases, 11 bases remained unmatched. CDR1 and CDR2 (germline): SGHTA, FQGTGA. The variable domain in full, with the rest retrieved from reference TRBV7-3 and TRBJ2-7, is GAGVSQTPSNKVTEKGKYVELRCDPISGHTALYWYRQSLGQGPEFLIYFQGTGAADDSGLPNDRFFAVRPEGSVSTLKIQRTERGDSAVYLCASSLDRGDSHQYFGPGTRLTVT.

The chain joins TRBV16 to TRBJ1-1, with a tentative D call TRBD1 (5 bases). V shed 0 bases and J shed 8 bases, with 13 bases lying between them. Germline V gene data show CDR1 as KGHSY and CDR2 as FQNENV. The CDR3 length is 14 residues. CDR3 coding DNA: TGTGCCAGCAGCCAATCTCCGGACGGACACGAAGCTTTCTTT. It codes for CASSQSPDGHEAFF.

The gene calls are TRBV5-1 and TRBJ2-3; 8 nucleotides agree with TRBD2. The V and J ends lost 4 bases and 5 bases, in that order; junction bases with no gene match: 9. The CDR3 consists of 15 residues. Germline CDR1 reads SGHRS; CDR2 reads YFSETQ. DNA of the CDR3: TGCGCCAGCAGCCAAATAGCGGGAACATTAGATACGCAGTATTTT. This translates into CASSQIAGTLDTQYF.

The chain employs TRBV6-6 and TRBJ1-2; the D is unclear. Trimming shortened V by 8 bases and J by 0 bases, and 7 bases separated the two germline ends. This CDR3 is built from 12 residues. Germline-derived CDR1 and CDR2 are MNHNY and SVGAGI (reference sequence). The CDR3 DNA follows: TGTGCCAGCGGGGAGTCTAACTATGGCTACACCTTC. As protein: CASGESNYGYTF.

The V call is TRBV18, the J call TRBJ1-4; unclear D gene. Looked up from germline, CDR1 is KGHSH and CDR2 is LQKENI. Trimming shortened V by 2 bases and J by 11 bases, and 12 bases separated the two germline ends. The CDR3 is made up of 13 amino acids. CDR3 nucleotide sequence: TGTGCCAGCTCACCAGGAGCTGATCTGAAACTGTTTTTT. The encoded protein is CASSPGADLKLFF.

This clone was observed a few times. The CDR3 coding sequence is TGTGCCAGCAGTGTCGGAACTAGCGGGGGACTCTACGAGCAGTACTTC. It yields the protein CASSVGTSGGLYEQYF. J is TRBJ2-7 and V is TRBV6-1; 11 nucleotides line up with TRBD2. V lost 4 bases and J lost 3; bases outside the gene matches: 8. The CDR3 length is 16 residues. Germline V CDR1 and CDR2: MNHNS, SASEGT.

The chain combines TRBV4-2 with TRBJ2-7, with D possibly being TRBD2 (6 bases). Trimming removed 4 bases at V and 2 bases at J, with 12 bases between. There are 14 residues in the CDR3. Per the germline V gene, CDR1 is LGHNA and CDR2 is YNFKEQ. The CDR3 DNA sequence: TGTGCCAGCAGCCTGGGGACTGGTACCTACGAGCAGTACTTC. Its translation: CASSLGTGTYEQYF.

The J gene is TRBJ1-1, the V gene TRBV27, with D possibly matching TRBD1 (5 bases). Germline V gene data show CDR1 as MNHEY and CDR2 as SMNVEV (reference sequence). This CDR3 has 15 residues. V was cut by 6 bases and J by 1 base, with 15 bases left in between. The CDR3: CASSPRVDRNTEAFF. The CDR3 DNA follows: TGTGCCAGCAGCCCTAGGGTCGACAGGAACACTGAAGCTTTCTTT.

The chain joins TRBV7-2 to TRBJ2-5, with 8 bases fitting TRBD1. Germline assignment: CDR1 SGHTA and CDR2 FQGNSA. V gave up 6 bases and J gave up 5 bases; unmatched junction bases: 5. This CDR3 region has 13 residues. Here the CDR3 DNA reads TGTGCCAGCAGACCGACAGGGGTGGAGACCCAGTACTTC. Its protein product is CASRPTGVETQYF.

This chain uses TRBV19 with TRBJ2-3, with TRBD1 matching over 10 bases. Germline CDR1 is LNHDA and CDR2 is SQIVND (reference sequence). V lost 6 bases to trimming and J lost 4 bases; unmatched junction nucleotides: 7. The CDR3 covers 15 residues. For the CDR3, the DNA is TGTGCCAGTAGCATCGACAGGGGGCACGCAGATACGCAGTATTTT. This gives the protein CASSIDRGHADTQYF.

The chain carries TRBV6-1 and TRBJ2-5, with D possibly being TRBD1 (7 bases). Germline-derived CDR1 and CDR2 are MNHNS and SASEGT. V was trimmed by 6 bases and J by 1 base, leaving 15 bases between them. This CDR3 is 15 amino acids long. The CDR3 reads CASSDPGGLQETQYF. The CDR3 DNA reads TGTGCCAGCAGCGACCCAGGGGGGCTCCAAGAGACCCAGTACTTC.

J is TRBJ2-7 and V is TRBV15; D unclear. Germline CDR1 reads LNHNV; CDR2 reads YYDKDF (reference sequence). This CDR3 comprises 14 residues. V lost 3 bases, J lost 2 bases, and 11 bases lay in between. In nucleotides, the CDR3 is TGTGCCACCAGCAGGGGCCACGGTACCTACGAGCAGTACTTC. It encodes CATSRGHGTYEQYF.

This clone has just one count. This chain connects TRBV4-2 to TRBJ2-3; TRBD2 is a possible D gene (6 bases). The CDR3 covers 16 residues. V lost 0 bases, J lost 4 bases, and 14 bases lay in between. CDR1 LGHNA and CDR2 YNFKEQ come from the germline V gene. CDR3 residues: CASSQESGVGADTQYF. CDR3 nucleotide sequence: TGTGCCAGCAGCCAAGAGTCGGGAGTGGGGGCAGATACGCAGTATTTT.

This chain joins TRBV6-1 and TRBJ1-5; the D is unclear. V gave up 3 bases and J gave up 2 bases, with 5 bases separating them. CDR1 is MNHNS and CDR2 is SASEGT in the germline V gene. This CDR3 comprises 13 residues. The CDR3 reads CASSDSGNQPQHF. The CDR3 region has the DNA TGTGCCAGCAGTGATAGCGGCAATCAGCCCCAGCATTTT.

The genes are TRBV30 and TRBJ2-7, with D possibly matching TRBD1 (5 bases). This CDR3 contains 13 residues. Germline V gives CDR1 GTSNPN, CDR2 SVGIG (reference sequence). Trimming shortened V by 4 bases and J by 2 bases, and 12 bases separated the two germline ends. The CDR3, as DNA: TGTGCCTGGACAGGGATCATTACCTACGAGCAGTACTTC. Amino acids: CAWTGIITYEQYF.

The chain links TRBV7-8 to TRBJ1-6; D call uncertain. Germline V gene lookup returns CDR1 SGHVS and CDR2 FQNEAQ. Trimming took 4 bases from V and 10 from J, leaving 8 bases between them. The CDR3 contains 12 residues. The CDR3 DNA is TGTGCCAGCAGCTCTTTAGAGTCACCCCTCCACTTT. Amino acid sequence: CASSSLESPLHF.

This chain uses TRBV28 with TRBJ2-5; 13 bases are a match to TRBD2. The trim removed 2 bases at V and 2 bases at J, leaving 5 bases unmatched. There are 17 residues in the CDR3. Germline values: CDR1 MDHEN, CDR2 SYDVKM. Written as DNA, the CDR3 is TGTGCCAGCAGTTTACCATGGACTAGCGGGAGTCAAGAGACCCAGTACTTC. It specifies CASSLPWTSGSQETQYF.